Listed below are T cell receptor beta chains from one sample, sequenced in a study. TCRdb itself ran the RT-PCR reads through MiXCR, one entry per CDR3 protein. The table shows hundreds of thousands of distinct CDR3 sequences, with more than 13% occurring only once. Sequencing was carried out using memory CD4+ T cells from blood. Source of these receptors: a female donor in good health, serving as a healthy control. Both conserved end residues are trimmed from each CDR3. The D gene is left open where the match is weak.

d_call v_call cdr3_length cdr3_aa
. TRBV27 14 ASSLGRFSHNSPLH
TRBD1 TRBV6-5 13 ASSAKMGQNNEQY
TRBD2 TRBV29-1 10 SVGLADYEQY
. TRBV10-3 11 AIGTHTNYEQY
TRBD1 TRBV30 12 AWDRGTGNEKLF
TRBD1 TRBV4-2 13 ASSQTQGANYGYT
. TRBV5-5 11 ASSDLQPREQY
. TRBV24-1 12 ATSDSRWAYQQY
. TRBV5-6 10 ASSLGRNEAF
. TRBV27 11 ASSTIMNTEAF
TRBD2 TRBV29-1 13 SVGKLADISYEQY
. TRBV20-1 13 SASRAVTGYNEQF
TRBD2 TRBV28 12 ASSTSGRTDTQY
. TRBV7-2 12 ASSLDRGRDTQY
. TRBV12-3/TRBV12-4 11 ASTPIPNSPLH
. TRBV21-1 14 ASSHPRPNGNQPQH
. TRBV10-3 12 ATQADRTYNEQF
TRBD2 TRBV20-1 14 SARDSRLAGDNEQF
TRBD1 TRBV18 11 ASSPLQGPEAF
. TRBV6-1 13 ASRELGGRTGELF
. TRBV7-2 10 ASWGPDTEAF
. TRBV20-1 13 SAGAARTDADTQY
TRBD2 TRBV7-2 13 ASSFRRELTGELF
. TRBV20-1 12 SARVSPVTDTQY
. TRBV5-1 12 ASSPGPVDYGYT
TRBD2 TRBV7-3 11 ASSTGLAGTQY
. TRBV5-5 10 ASSINRGEAF
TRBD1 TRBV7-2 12 ASSLLGQGFEQY
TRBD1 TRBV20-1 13 SARAGTGSTYEQY
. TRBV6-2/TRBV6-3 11 ASSQNSPGEAF
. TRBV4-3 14 ASSQGVRNSNYGYT
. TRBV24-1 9 ATSAPNEQF
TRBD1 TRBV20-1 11 SARTGGGYGYT
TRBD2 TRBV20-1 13 SARPGLAPRGELF
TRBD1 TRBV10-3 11 AVAGTGGDGYT